These 14 T cell receptor beta chains were sequenced from one sample in a study of blood T cell repertoires in COVID-19. Produced via immunoSEQ multiplex PCR; TCRdb's table is partial and in-frame only. The data show around 250,000 clones, nearly 90% seen once. Sequencing was performed on peripheral blood. Receptors were obtained from a human donor in a cohort sampled during active COVID-19.

The rearrangement links TRBV4-1 to TRBJ1-3; the D gene is possibly TRBD1 (6 bases). The CDR3 runs 18 residues. The ends were cut back, 0 bases at V and 4 bases at J, with 19 bases in the middle. The germline CDR1 and CDR2 sequences are MGHRA and YSYEKL. The CDR3 here is CASSQDARGEGEGNTIYF. CDR3 DNA: TGCGCCAGCAGCCAAGATGCCCGGGGCGAGGGGGAGGGAAACACCATATATTTT.

This chain uses TRBV4-3 with TRBJ2-1, with 10 bases that match TRBD2. The germline V gene has CDR1 LGHNA and CDR2 YSLEER. Unmatched junction bases numbered 13, after V lost 3 bases and J lost 2 bases. CDR3 size: 19 residues. CDR3 loop: CASSQGLLSGGATYNEQFF. In DNA form, the CDR3 reads TGCGCCAGCAGCCAGGGTCTCTTAAGCGGGGGGGCAACCTACAATGAGCAGTTCTTC.

The chain is built from TRBV6-1 and TRBJ1-5; unclear D gene. CDR3 length: 14 residues. The germline gives CDR1 MNHNS, CDR2 SASEGT. V lost 2 bases and J 7 bases, leaving 12 bases between the germline ends. CDR3 sequence (DNA): TGTGCCAGCAGTGAATTGCAGGTTGGGCAGCCCCAGCATTTT. It codes for CASSELQVGQPQHF.

Here the CDR3 reads CAILPDTSSYNEQFF. The CDR3 bases are TGTGCCATCCTGCCGGACACCAGCTCCTACAATGAGCAGTTCTTC. V is TRBV10-3 and J is TRBJ2-1, with D possibly matching TRBD1 (5 bases). This CDR3 region has 15 residues. In germline, CDR1 is ENHRY, CDR2 SYGVKD. The V end was cut by 8 bases, the J end by 0 bases, with 14 bases between.

This clone showed up just a few times. This chain uses TRBV9 with TRBJ2-7, with D possibly matching TRBD1 (5 bases). The V gene lost 4 bases and the J gene lost 9 bases, with 14 bases spanning the gap. The CDR3 covers 12 residues. Looked up from germline, CDR1 is SGDLS and CDR2 is YYNGEE. This CDR3 is CASSKDATAQYF. The CDR3 nucleotides read TGTGCCAGCAGCAAAGACGCGACAGCGCAGTACTTC. The variable domain in full, completed from reference TRBV9 and TRBJ2-7, reads DSGVTQTPKHLITATGQRVTLRCSPRSGDLSVYWYQQSLDQGLQFLIQYYNGEERAKGNILERFSAQQFPDLHSELNLSSLELGDSALYFCASSKDATAQYFGPGTRLTVT.

V usage is TRBV19 and J usage is TRBJ1-1; tentative D call: TRBD1 (5 bases). Per the germline V gene, CDR1 is LNHDA and CDR2 is SQIVND (reference sequence). This CDR3 comprises 17 residues. Trimming took 1 base from V and 1 from J, leaving 16 bases between them. This CDR3 reads CASSIVPPAGGNTEAFF. The CDR3 DNA reads TGTGCCAGTAGTATAGTCCCCCCCGCGGGGGGGAACACTGAAGCTTTCTTT. Using reference TRBV19 and TRBJ1-1 for the parts outside the CDR3, the full variable domain is DGGITQSPKYLFRKEGQNVTLSCEQNLNHDAMYWYRQDPGQGLRLIYYSQIVNDFQKGDIAEGYSVSREKKESFPLTVTSAQKNPTAFYLCASSIVPPAGGNTEAFFGQGTRLTVV.

This clone has just a few counts. V gene TRBV6-6 combines with J gene TRBJ2-7; 7 bases are shared with TRBD1. The CDR3 has 15 amino acids. Trimming took 6 bases from V and 3 from J; bases not matched to a gene: 11. Per germline, CDR1 MNHNY and CDR2 SVGAGI (reference sequence). CDR3 sequence reads: CASSLRTGRNYEQYF. The CDR3 DNA is TGTGCCAGCAGCCTCAGGACAGGTCGCAACTACGAGCAGTACTTC.

The chain links TRBV6-2 or TRBV6-3 to TRBJ2-2; 8 bases agree with TRBD2. V dropped 4 bases and J dropped 7; count of bases not matched to a gene: 5. The germline V gene encodes CDR1 MNHEY and CDR2 SVGEGT. The length of the CDR3 is 14 residues. The CDR3: CASSSLAEVGELFF. CDR3 sequence (DNA): TGTGCCAGCAGTTCACTAGCGGAGGTCGGGGAGCTGTTTTTT.

This clone was counted between two and nine times. The chain combines TRBV3-1 (or the pseudogene TRBV3-2) with TRBJ1-2, with 8 bases fitting TRBD1. The CDR3 has 13 residues. V lost 5 bases and J lost 8; bases outside the gene matches: 7. CDR1 is LGHDT, CDR2 YNNKEL, per germline (reference sequence). The CDR3 nucleotides read TGTGCCAGCAGCAATCGGACAGGGTGGGGCTACACCTTC. It encodes CASSNRTGWGYTF.

The J gene is TRBJ1-1, the V gene TRBV30; D unclear. Looked up from germline, CDR1 is GTSNPN and CDR2 is SVGIG (reference sequence). The CDR3 has 11 residues. Between the trimmed V and J ends, which lost 3 bases and 7 bases, there was a span of 9 bases. For the CDR3, the DNA is TGTGCCTGGAGATTTGGCGGTGAAGCTTTCTTT. Translation gives CAWRFGGEAFF.

This sequence joins TRBV30 and TRBJ1-3; D not resolved. The V gene's germline CDR1 is GTSNPN and CDR2 SVGIG (reference sequence). The CDR3 sequence is 14 residues long. Trimming removed 3 bases from V and 4 bases from J, with 13 bases in between. The CDR3 here is CAWRLFGSGNTIYF. The CDR3 coding sequence is TGTGCCTGGAGACTCTTTGGTTCCGGAAACACCATATATTTT.

The chain couples TRBV7-2 to TRBJ1-2; the D gene is possibly TRBD1 (5 bases). V lost 5 bases, J lost 1 base, and 14 bases lay in between. In germline, CDR1 is SGHTA, CDR2 FQGNSA. The CDR3 has 15 amino acids. CDR3 region: CASSADIPINYGYTF. As DNA, the CDR3 is TGTGCCAGCAGCGCGGACATTCCTATTAACTATGGCTACACCTTC. The whole variable domain, remainder taken from reference TRBV7-2 and TRBJ1-2, is GAGVSQSPSNKVTEKGKDVELRCDPISGHTALYWYRQSLGQGLEFLIYFQGNSAPDKSGLPSDRFSAERTGGSVSTLTIQRTQQEDSAVYLCASSADIPINYGYTFGSGTRLTVV.

The V call is TRBV12-3 or TRBV12-4, the J call TRBJ2-7, with 8 bases that match TRBD1. The CDR3 length is 12 residues. V gave up 6 bases and J gave up 5 bases; unmatched junction bases: 3. The CDR3 loop reads CASSDRGNEQYF. CDR3 DNA sequence: TGTGCCAGCAGCGACAGGGGCAACGAGCAGTACTTC.

The chain has TRBV7-2 and TRBJ2-1; D might be TRBD1 (5 bases). Deletions cut 1 base from V and 8 bases from J, with 9 bases between. CDR1 and CDR2 from the germline V gene are SGHTA and FQGNSA. CDR3 size: 13 residues. DNA for the CDR3: TGTGCCAGCAGCTTAGGATCGACAGATGAGCAGTTCTTC. Its translation is CASSLGSTDEQFF.